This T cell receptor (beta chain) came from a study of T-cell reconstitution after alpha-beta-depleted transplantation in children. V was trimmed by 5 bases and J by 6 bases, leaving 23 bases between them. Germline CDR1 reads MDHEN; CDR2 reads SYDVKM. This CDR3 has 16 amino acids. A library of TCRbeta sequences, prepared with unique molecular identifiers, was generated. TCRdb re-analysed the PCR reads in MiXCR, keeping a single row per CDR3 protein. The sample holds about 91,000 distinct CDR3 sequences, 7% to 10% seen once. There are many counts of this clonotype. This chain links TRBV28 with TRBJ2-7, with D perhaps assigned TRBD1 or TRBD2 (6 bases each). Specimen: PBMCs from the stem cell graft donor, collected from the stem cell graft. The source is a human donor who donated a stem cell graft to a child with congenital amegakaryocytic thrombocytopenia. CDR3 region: CASSHQGKRLVSEQYF. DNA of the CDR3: TGTGCCAGCAGTCACCAGGGGAAGAGACTAGTATCCGAGCAGTACTTC.